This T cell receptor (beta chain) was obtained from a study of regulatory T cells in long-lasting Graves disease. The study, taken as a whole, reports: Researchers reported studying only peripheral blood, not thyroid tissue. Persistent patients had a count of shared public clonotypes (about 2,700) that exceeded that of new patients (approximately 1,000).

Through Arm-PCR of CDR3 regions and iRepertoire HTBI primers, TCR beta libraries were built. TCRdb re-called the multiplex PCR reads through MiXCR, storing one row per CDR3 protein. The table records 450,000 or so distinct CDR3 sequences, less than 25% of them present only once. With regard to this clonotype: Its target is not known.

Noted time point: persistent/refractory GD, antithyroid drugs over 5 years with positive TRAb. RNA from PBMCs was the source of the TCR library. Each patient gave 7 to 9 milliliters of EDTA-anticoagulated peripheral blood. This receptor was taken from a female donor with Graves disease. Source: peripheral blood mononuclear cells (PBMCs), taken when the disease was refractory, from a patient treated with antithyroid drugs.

The CDR3 reads CASSLAWSANEQFF. Written as DNA, the CDR3 is TGTGCCAGCAGCTTAGCGTGGAGCGCCAATGAGCAGTTCTTC. This chain links TRBV7-2 with TRBJ2-1; D gene uncertain. The CDR3 has 14 amino acids. Deletions cut 0 bases from V and 6 bases from J, with 9 bases between. Germline CDR1 reads SGHTA; CDR2 reads FQGNSA.